This paragraph reports one T cell receptor beta chain. Its antigen has not been determined. Per-nucleotide qualities are absent, and no much larger clonotype sits a single base away. TCRbeta CDR3 regions were amplified from genomic DNA by means of the immunoSEQ Assay, a bias-controlled multiplex PCR. In the authors' own workflow: Within the assay, amplification of reference gene primers was used to estimate how many nucleated cells each sample contained. Sequence reads were collapsed and filtered to measure the absolute abundance of every unique TCRbeta CDR3 rearrangement. For each sample, productive Simpson clonality was calculated as the square root of Simpson's diversity index over productive rearrangements. TCRdb limited this immuneACCESS table to in-frame rearrangements with V and J called. A share of clones is missing; checked studies link under half to unresolved V genes, and the rest is unexplained. V and J calls and clone size are those listed in that table; D and trimming were worked out from the DNA. The sample table contains roughly 360,000 clones; only one count was recorded for 88% of them. The ten largest clonotypes hold roughly 0.97% of the sample.

This sample was included in a study of blood T cell repertoires in COVID-19 (dated by TCRdb to 2020 to 2022). General notes on the study: Collaborator samples came from the United States, Italy and Spain and covered acute and convalescent phases of COVID-19. The material from the prospective study consisted of cDNA or gDNA derived from T cells, B-cell-depleted T cells, or PBMCs. Subjects who had been exposed to COVID-19, were actively infected with it, or had recovered from it provided the deeply sampled blood TCRbeta repertoires that made up the dataset. The repertoires were released in a freely available public database intended as a resource for research on the immune response to SARS-CoV-2. The samples were drawn from two sources: the first 160 participants of the ongoing ImmuneRACE study, and some 1,300 subjects contributed by 6 global collaborators. A de-identified subject ID, COVID-19 status, age in years and sex were almost always included in the sample metadata. Where available, HLA class I and class II types were obtained from metadata supplied by the sample provider rather than from assay-based typing.

Overall results and qualifications from the work: Clinical and demographic metadata were provided uncurated, with the amount varying by source and participant.

Participants in the prospective study were enrolled through a virtual design, were aged about 18 to 100 years, and lived in about 25 United States geographic areas. In the prospective study, participants were assigned to cohorts based on the clinical history participants reported in a screening survey and a study questionnaire. Mobile phlebotomists in the prospective study collected whole blood, serum and a nasopharyngeal or oropharyngeal swab from every participant. Prospective study participants could optionally give additional blood draws and questionnaires over an approximately two-month period. Before DNA extraction, blood samples from the prospective study were shipped at room temperature or frozen. For CDR1 and CDR2, the germline V gene (reference sequence) lists LGHDT and YNNKEL. The CDR3 holds 18 amino acids from the cysteine to the phenylalanine. Kept here is only the CDR3 DNA, which spans 54 bases and is read in frame from base 1. Trimming accounts for 1 base at V and 2 bases at J, while the number of junction bases matched to no gene is 10.

This receptor chain uses TRBV3-1 (or the pseudogene TRBV3-2) and TRBJ1-5; TRBD1 fits 8 bases in the junction. The sample consisted of PBMCs or T cells enriched from blood (not recorded which). The sequence derives from a woman younger than 45 with acute COVID-19. CDR3 loop: CASSQARDRRCGNQPQHF. The sequenced DNA: TGTGCCAGCAGCCAAGCCCGGGACAGGCGGTGTGGCAATCAGCCCCAGCATTTT.